Sequencing of this TCR beta chain was carried out in a study of T cell repertoires in cytomegalovirus infection. One entry per CDR3 protein results from TCRdb running MiXCR on the reads. This sample has some 920,000 distinct CDR3 sequences, with under 40% found just once. Trimming removed 5 bases from V and 0 bases from J; junction bases left unmatched: 10. Per the germline V gene, CDR1 is MNHNY and CDR2 is SVGAGI (reference sequence). The CDR3 length is 16 residues. Concerning this clonotype: Its antigen is not identified.

The specimen was cultured CD8+ T cells from PBMCs, collected from culture after CMV antigen stimulation. V gene TRBV6-6 combines with J gene TRBJ2-7, with TRBD1 matching 7 bases. This TCR was recovered from a human donor in good health (CMV status not recorded). Some clones in this sample may be carry-over from other donors' samples. Here the CDR3 DNA reads TGTGCCAGCAGTATACTAGGGACAGAGAGCTCCTACGAGCAGTACGTC. Translation gives CASSILGTESSYEQYV.